This section outlines one TCR beta chain sequence together with its context. The antigen is unknown. V was cut by 2 bases and J by 3 bases, with 8 bases left in between. Germline V gene sequence: CDR1 SGHRS, CDR2 YFSETQ. CDR3 length: 13 amino acids. The record originates from a study of CD4+ T cells in melanoma. The study, taken as a whole, reports: CD8+ T cell, macrophage and B cell function reportedly correlated with neoantigen-specific CD4+ T cells. Neoantigen-specific CD4+ T cells in melanoma reportedly had diverse differentiation states.

Generated by immunoSEQ multiplex PCR, the TCRdb table keeps only in-frame clones and is missing some. The sample holds around 10,000 clones, roughly 63% seen once. The rearrangement links TRBV5-1 to TRBJ1-1, with D uncertain. This receptor was obtained from a human donor with melanoma. The sequenced sample was cells from a culture (not recorded whether cultured in vitro). The CDR3 DNA sequence: TGCGCCAGCAGCTTCCTTTCACACACTGAAGCTTTCTTT. It is translated as CASSFLSHTEAFF. Full variable domain (rest looked up from reference TRBV5-1 and TRBJ1-1): KAGVTQTPRYLIKTRGQQVTLSCSPISGHRSVSWYQQTPGQGLQFLFEYFSETQRNKGNFPGRFSGRQFSNSRSEMNVSTLELGDSALYLCASSFLSHTEAFFGQGTRLTVV.